The 28 T cell receptor beta chains reported below all come from one sample, sequenced in a study of blood T cell repertoires in COVID-19. The table came from immunoSEQ multiplex PCR; TCRdb's copy has only in-frame clones and leaves some out. The sample lists 250,000 to 300,000 clones, 65% to 90% occurring once. Material for sequencing was peripheral blood. All receptors derive from a woman aged 55-70 years with active or convalescent COVID-19.

This chain links TRBV18 with TRBJ2-2; D is possibly TRBD2 (6 bases). The CDR3 totals 13 residues. The V and J ends lost 6 bases and 7 bases respectively, with 12 bases between them. CDR1 is KGHSH, CDR2 LQKENI, per germline. The CDR3 nucleotides read TGTGCCAGCTCCGAAGCGGGCGGCGGGGAGCTGTTTTTT. Protein product: CASSEAGGGELFF.

The chain couples TRBV3-1 (or the pseudogene TRBV3-2) to TRBJ2-5; the match to TRBD2 covers 7 bases. V was clipped by 1 base and J by 2 bases; unmatched bases: 7. The length of the CDR3 is 16 residues. Germline loops: CDR1 LGHDT, CDR2 YNNKEL (reference sequence). This CDR3 reads CASSQGTGEGQETQYF. The CDR3 DNA is TGTGCCAGCAGCCAAGGAACGGGGGAGGGGCAAGAGACCCAGTACTTC.

The CDR3: CAISGTGALLANYGYTF. CDR3 coding DNA: TGTGCCATCAGTGGAACAGGGGCACTGTTAGCTAACTATGGCTACACCTTC. The genes are TRBV10-3 and TRBJ1-2, with 7 bases fitting TRBD1. Germline loops: CDR1 ENHRY, CDR2 SYGVKD. The CDR3 extends over 17 amino acids. V gave up 4 bases and J gave up 0 bases; unmatched junction bases: 11.

The J gene is TRBJ2-1, the V gene TRBV3-1 (or the pseudogene TRBV3-2); weak D call: TRBD1 (6 bases). The CDR3 is 14 amino acids. The germline V gene has CDR1 LGHDT and CDR2 YNNKEL (reference sequence). V was clipped by 4 bases and J by 5 bases, with 12 bases between them. CDR3 sequence reads: CASSRRGTDNEQFF. CDR3 nucleotide sequence: TGTGCCAGCAGCCGCAGGGGCACGGACAATGAGCAGTTCTTC.

V and J are TRBV4-2 and TRBJ2-1; 13 nucleotides line up with TRBD2. Trimming took 6 bases from V and 0 from J; bases not matched to a gene: 8. CDR3 size: 18 residues. Germline CDR1 is LGHNA and CDR2 is YNFKEQ. CDR3 sequence: CASRSTSGGGSSYNEQFF. Here the CDR3 DNA reads TGTGCCAGCAGATCAACTAGCGGGGGGGGGAGCTCCTACAATGAGCAGTTCTTC.

This chain uses TRBV5-1 with TRBJ2-7, with D unclear. The CDR3 loop spans 14 amino acids. Germline CDR1 SGHRS, CDR2 YFSETQ. The V gene lost 0 bases and the J gene lost 3 bases, with 10 bases spanning the gap. CDR3 sequence: CASSLVATGYEQYF. The CDR3 DNA reads as TGCGCCAGCAGCTTGGTGGCTACGGGCTACGAGCAGTACTTC.

V and J are TRBV20-1 and TRBJ1-5; possibly TRBD1 for D (5 bases). CDR1 and CDR2 from the germline V gene are DFQATT and SNEGSKA (reference sequence). The CDR3 has 14 amino acids. V lost 3 bases, J lost 3 bases, and 12 bases lay in between. DNA for the CDR3: TGCAGTGCTAGTGTCGGGGGGGACAATCAGCCCCAGCATTTT. This translates into CSASVGGDNQPQHF.

V gene TRBV7-9 combines with J gene TRBJ2-3; 14 nucleotides line up with TRBD2. The germline V gene encodes CDR1 SEHNR and CDR2 FQNEAQ (reference sequence). The CDR3 contains 15 residues. Unmatched junction bases numbered 9, after V lost 5 bases and J lost 11 bases. CDR3 DNA: TGTGCCAGCAGCACGGGACTAGCGGGGGTCACAGAGCAGTATTTT. Encoded protein: CASSTGLAGVTEQYF.

CDR3 in DNA: TGTGCCAGCAGTTTATGGGGGGGACTGAGCTCTGGAAACACCATATATTTT. Protein product: CASSLWGGLSSGNTIYF. The chain has TRBV27 and TRBJ1-3; D is possibly TRBD1 (5 bases). Germline V CDR1 and CDR2: MNHEY, SMNVEV (reference sequence). V was cut by 1 base and J by 0 bases, with 13 bases left in between. The CDR3 runs 17 residues.

A few counts support this clone. The chain employs TRBV5-1 and TRBJ2-1, with 9 bases that match TRBD2. CDR1 SGHRS and CDR2 YFSETQ come from the germline V gene. CDR3 size: 15 residues. V lost 4 bases and J lost 2; bases outside the gene matches: 4. This CDR3 reads CASSISGGTYNEQFF. The CDR3 DNA is TGCGCCAGCAGCATAAGCGGGGGGACCTACAATGAGCAGTTCTTC.

The chain has TRBV5-1 and TRBJ1-4; D is ambiguous. The germline V and J ends were trimmed by 4 bases and 6 bases, with 16 bases remaining between them. Germline V gene data show CDR1 as SGHRS and CDR2 as YFSETQ. CDR3 length: 15 residues. The CDR3 here is CASSPLRGVDEKLFF. Written as DNA, the CDR3 is TGCGCCAGCAGCCCGCTCCGGGGAGTGGATGAAAAACTGTTTTTT.

The gene calls are TRBV12-5 and TRBJ2-7, with D perhaps matching TRBD2 (5 bases). Trimming cost V 3 bases and J 6 bases, with 12 bases left between them. Per the germline V gene, CDR1 is LGHNT and CDR2 is FRNRAP. The CDR3 extends over 13 amino acids. This chain's CDR3 is CASGLFLAAEQYF. Here the CDR3 DNA reads TGTGCTAGTGGTTTATTCCTAGCCGCCGAGCAGTACTTC.

The chain has TRBV5-8 and TRBJ1-1; 7 bases fit TRBD1. Germline CDR1 SGHTS, CDR2 YDEGEE. Trimming took 4 bases from V and 4 from J; bases not matched to a gene: 10. This CDR3 is built from 15 residues. The CDR3 protein is CASSRDRPSSTEAFF. In DNA, the CDR3 is TGTGCCAGCAGCCGGGACAGACCCTCCAGCACTGAAGCTTTCTTT.

This rearrangement joins TRBV6-5 to TRBJ2-3; 10 bases agree with TRBD2. Germline-derived CDR1 and CDR2 are MNHEY and SVGAGI. Trimming at V came to 5 bases and at J to 2 bases, leaving 4 bases not matched to a gene. The CDR3 is 15 residues long. Here the CDR3 reads CASSLGLAITDTQYF. The CDR3 nucleotides read TGTGCCAGCAGTCTGGGACTAGCGATCACAGATACGCAGTATTTT.

The genes are TRBV19 and TRBJ1-4; 7 bases map to TRBD1. The J segment lost 7 bases and the V segment lost 6 bases, leaving 8 bases of the junction unmatched. The length of the CDR3 is 14 residues. Germline V gene lookup returns CDR1 LNHDA and CDR2 SQIVND (reference sequence). Written as DNA, the CDR3 is TGTGCCAGTAGACCAGACAGGGTGGCTGAAAAACTGTTTTTT. Protein sequence: CASRPDRVAEKLFF. Full variable domain (rest looked up from reference TRBV19 and TRBJ1-4): DGGITQSPKYLFRKEGQNVTLSCEQNLNHDAMYWYRQDPGQGLRLIYYSQIVNDFQKGDIAEGYSVSREKKESFPLTVTSAQKNPTAFYLCASRPDRVAEKLFFGSGTQLSVL.

The chain links TRBV6-2 or TRBV6-3 to TRBJ2-5; 8 bases are shared with TRBD1. This CDR3 is built from 13 residues. V was pared by 4 bases and J by 9 bases, with 7 bases of the junction left unmatched. CDR1 is MNHEY, CDR2 SVGEGT, per germline. The CDR3 sequence is CASSSQGARSQYF. The DNA for the CDR3 is TGTGCCAGCAGTTCTCAGGGGGCGCGGTCCCAGTACTTC.

The chain is built from TRBV3-1 (or the pseudogene TRBV3-2) and TRBJ2-1; possibly TRBD2 for D (7 bases). The CDR3 runs to 15 residues. V lost 5 bases and J 8 bases, leaving 19 bases between the germline ends. Germline CDR1 is LGHDT and CDR2 is YNNKEL (reference sequence). The CDR3 reads CASSKPGGPVDEQFF. In DNA, the CDR3 is TGTGCCAGCAGCAAGCCGGGGGGCCCAGTCGATGAGCAGTTCTTC.

The chain carries TRBV5-5 and TRBJ1-5, with D tentatively TRBD1 (5 bases). CDR3 length: 15 amino acids. The germline gives CDR1 SGHKS, CDR2 YYEKEE (reference sequence). The germline V and J ends were trimmed by 4 bases and 2 bases, with 13 bases remaining between them. The DNA for the CDR3 is TGTGCCAGCAGCCCTCACGGGGGAGGCAATCAGCCCCAGCATTTT. Translating it yields CASSPHGGGNQPQHF.

This rearrangement joins TRBV27 to TRBJ2-7; TRBD1 is a possible D gene (5 bases). CDR3 length: 21 residues. V shed 8 bases and J shed 0 bases, with 35 bases lying between them. Per germline, CDR1 MNHEY and CDR2 SMNVEV (reference sequence). CDR3 in amino acids: CASAPWDRGGIRRRSSYEQYF. CDR3 DNA: TGTGCCAGCGCTCCCTGGGATAGGGGTGGGATCCGACGACGAAGCTCCTACGAGCAGTACTTC.

The rearrangement joins TRBV4-1 to TRBJ1-2; 12 bases are shared with TRBD1. The V gene end was trimmed by 6 bases and the J gene end by 5 bases; junction bases not matched to a gene: 13. Germline V gene sequence: CDR1 MGHRA, CDR2 YSYEKL. This CDR3 region has 17 residues. The CDR3 region has the DNA TGCGCCAGCAGAAGGTGGGACAGGGGGCCTGGGAGATATGGCTACACCTTC. Encoded protein: CASRRWDRGPGRYGYTF.

This clone turned up a few times. For the CDR3, the DNA is TGTGCCAGCAGTGAGCTAGCGGGGGGGAGCACAGATACGCAGTATTTT. As protein: CASSELAGGSTDTQYF. The rearrangement uses TRBV2 and TRBJ2-3, with TRBD2 matching 12 bases. J was trimmed by 0 bases and V by 3 bases; bases with no gene match: 1. In germline, CDR1 is SNHLY, CDR2 FYNNEI. There are 16 residues in the CDR3.

The genes are TRBV11-2 and TRBJ2-1, with 9 bases identical to TRBD2. Trimming removed 0 bases from V and 9 bases from J; junction bases left unmatched: 9. This CDR3 is 16 amino acids long. Germline CDR1 reads SGHAT; CDR2 reads FQNNGV. The CDR3 loop reads CASSLDIRGGAVEQFF. The CDR3 coding sequence is TGTGCCAGCAGCTTAGATATCCGCGGGGGGGCGGTTGAGCAGTTCTTC. The full variable domain, in which reference TRBV11-2 and TRBJ2-1 provide the parts outside the CDR3, is EAGVAQSPRYKIIEKRQSVAFWCNPISGHATLYWYQQILGQGPKLLIQFQNNGVVDDSQLPKDRFSAERLKGVDSTLKIQPAKLEDSAVYLCASSLDIRGGAVEQFFGPGTRLTVL.

This clone was seen only once. The chain recombines TRBV5-6 with TRBJ2-1, with TRBD1 matching over 9 bases. The CDR3 totals 13 residues. The germline V gene encodes CDR1 SGHDT and CDR2 YYEEEE. The V segment lost 4 bases and the J segment 4 bases; nucleotides outside the gene matches: 0. The CDR3 sequence is CASSGTGYNEQFF. The CDR3 nucleotides are TGTGCCAGCAGCGGGACAGGGTACAATGAGCAGTTCTTC. Full variable domain (rest looked up from reference TRBV5-6 and TRBJ2-1): DAGVTQSPTHLIKTRGQQVTLRCSPKSGHDTVSWYQQALGQGPQFIFQYYEEEERQRGNFPDRFSGHQFPNYSSELNVNALLLGDSALYLCASSGTGYNEQFFGPGTRLTVL.

The CDR3, as DNA: TGCGCCAGCAGCGTCGGTGCAACTAATGAAAAACTGTTTTTT. Encoded protein: CASSVGATNEKLFF. The chain combines TRBV4-3 with TRBJ1-4; D uncertain. V dropped 5 bases and J dropped 0 bases, with 7 bases sitting between them. CDR3 length: 14 amino acids. Germline CDR1 LGHNA, CDR2 YSLEER.

In nucleotides, the CDR3 is TGTGCCAGCAGTGCGACAGGGATGCGGTATGGCTACACCTTC. Its translation: CASSATGMRYGYTF. The rearrangement joins TRBV2 to TRBJ1-2, with TRBD1 identical over 7 bases. Germline values: CDR1 SNHLY, CDR2 FYNNEI. CDR3 length: 14 amino acids. Trimming cost V 4 bases and J 5 bases; bases outside gene matches: 7.

The rearrangement links TRBV3-1 (or the pseudogene TRBV3-2) to TRBJ2-5, with 12 bases lining up with TRBD2. The V gene end was trimmed by 6 bases and the J gene end by 5 bases; junction bases not matched to a gene: 4. In germline, CDR1 is LGHDT, CDR2 YNNKEL (reference sequence). CDR3 length: 14 residues. The CDR3 spells CASSPGLAGETQYF. CDR3 sequence (DNA): TGTGCCAGCAGTCCCGGACTAGCGGGGGAGACCCAGTACTTC.

The chain employs TRBV9 and TRBJ2-3; tentatively, D is TRBD2 (5 bases). The CDR3 runs 15 residues. V lost 0 bases, J lost 4 bases, and 12 bases lay in between. Germline V lookup: CDR1 SGDLS, CDR2 YYNGEE. Written as DNA, the CDR3 is TGTGCCAGCAGCGTAGGAACTAGTCCCCCAGATACGCAGTATTTT. Translation gives CASSVGTSPPDTQYF. The full variable domain, rest sourced from reference TRBV9 and TRBJ2-3, is DSGVTQTPKHLITATGQRVTLRCSPRSGDLSVYWYQQSLDQGLQFLIQYYNGEERAKGNILERFSAQQFPDLHSELNLSSLELGDSALYFCASSVGTSPPDTQYFGPGTRLTVL.

This chain links TRBV9 with TRBJ2-3; no reliable D call. Germline CDR1 is SGDLS and CDR2 is YYNGEE. Trimming pared 5 bases from V and 0 bases from J, leaving 10 bases between. This CDR3 comprises 14 residues. The CDR3 nucleotides are TGTGCCAGCAGTGGCCGAGGTAGCACAGATACGCAGTATTTT. Its protein is CASSGRGSTDTQYF.